The 16 T cell receptor beta chains below all came from one sample that was sequenced in a study of blood T cell repertoires in COVID-19. TCRdb keeps only in-frame clones here, not all; method: immunoSEQ multiplex PCR. The table records 35,000 to 40,000 clones, 70% to 90% of them present only once. The source material was peripheral blood. The receptors shown here come from a man aged 55 to 69 with COVID-19, enrolled during active disease.

This clone was found once. The rearrangement joins TRBV6-1 to TRBJ2-7; tentatively, D is TRBD1 (5 bases). The CDR3 covers 12 residues. Trimming left V 5 bases short and J 3 bases short, with 8 bases between. Germline CDR1 is MNHNS and CDR2 is SASEGT. CDR3 in amino acids: CASSTDNYEQYF. The CDR3, as DNA: TGTGCCAGCAGTACGGACAACTACGAGCAGTACTTC.

V and J are TRBV19 and TRBJ1-4; D possibly corresponds to TRBD1 (6 bases). V lost 10 bases and J lost 0, with 21 bases in between. Germline CDR1 is LNHDA and CDR2 is SQIVND (reference sequence). CDR3 length: 17 amino acids. CDR3 sequence reads: CATSGPGEIATNEKLFF. For the CDR3, the DNA is TGTGCCACCTCGGGCCCAGGGGAGATAGCAACTAATGAAAAACTGTTTTTT.

The rearrangement joins TRBV3-1 (or the pseudogene TRBV3-2) to TRBJ1-4; D not certain. V lost 2 bases, J lost 10 bases, and 20 bases lay in between. Germline V gene lookup returns CDR1 LGHDT and CDR2 YNNKEL (reference sequence). The CDR3 spans 16 residues. This chain's CDR3 is CASSQSPGGNEAKLFF. For the CDR3, the DNA is TGTGCCAGCAGCCAAAGCCCCGGTGGCAACGAGGCAAAACTGTTTTTT.

CDR3 loop: CASSLQTYNEQFF. The CDR3 DNA reads TGCGCCAGCAGCTTACAGACCTACAATGAGCAGTTCTTC. The chain joins TRBV5-1 to TRBJ2-1; D remains ambiguous. This CDR3 region has 13 residues. The germline V and J ends were trimmed by 2 bases and 2 bases, with 5 bases remaining between them. Looked up from germline, CDR1 is SGHRS and CDR2 is YFSETQ.

V gene TRBV6-1 combines with J gene TRBJ1-3; no definite D call. Trimming cost V 6 bases and J 0 bases, with 9 bases left between them. The CDR3 consists of 14 residues. Germline V gene lookup returns CDR1 MNHNS and CDR2 SASEGT. DNA for the CDR3: TGTGCCAGCAGGCCTTCAGGCTCTGGAAACACCATATATTTT. This gives the protein CASRPSGSGNTIYF.

The V call is TRBV28, the J call TRBJ1-4, with 12 bases matching TRBD1. The junction had 13 bases not matched to a gene; V was cut back by 3 bases and J by 2 bases. CDR3 length: 20 residues. Germline V gene sequence: CDR1 MDHEN, CDR2 SYDVKM. The DNA for the CDR3 is TGTGCCAGCAGTTTTCGTTCTCGGGGACAGGGGGCGCCGACTAATGAAAAACTGTTTTTT. Its translation: CASSFRSRGQGAPTNEKLFF.

This clone was seen just once. This rearrangement joins TRBV19 to TRBJ2-7, with 8 positions matching TRBD2. Trimming at V came to 3 bases and at J to 3 bases, leaving 22 bases not matched to a gene. CDR3 size: 20 residues. The germline V gene encodes CDR1 LNHDA and CDR2 SQIVND (reference sequence). This CDR3 is CASSIVQAGGLLGFRYEQYF. The CDR3 DNA sequence: TGTGCCAGTAGTATCGTTCAGGCGGGAGGCCTTCTCGGTTTTCGCTACGAGCAGTACTTC.

The chain links TRBV7-9 to TRBJ2-3; TRBD2 agrees at 7 bases. V shed 7 bases and J 0 bases; nucleotides not matched to a gene: 1. Germline assignment: CDR1 SEHNR and CDR2 FQNEAQ (reference sequence). The CDR3 has 13 amino acids. The CDR3 nucleotides read TGTGCCAGCACCGGGGGGAGCACAGATACGCAGTATTTT. It is translated as CASTGGSTDTQYF.

The CDR3 reads CASSSTWRAQPQHF. DNA of the CDR3: TGTGCCAGTAGTTCAACCTGGAGGGCTCAGCCCCAGCATTTT. The chain combines TRBV19 with TRBJ1-5; D is ambiguous. The V end was cut by 5 bases, the J end by 6 bases, with 14 bases between. The CDR3 is made up of 14 amino acids. Per the germline V gene, CDR1 is LNHDA and CDR2 is SQIVND (reference sequence).

CDR3: CATSRGGYNEQFF. The CDR3 nucleotides are TGTGCCACCAGCCGGGGGGGGTACAATGAGCAGTTCTTC. The chain employs TRBV24-1 and TRBJ2-1; TRBD2 agrees at 8 bases. This CDR3 region has 13 residues. The V and J ends lost 7 bases and 4 bases, in that order; junction bases with no gene match: 2. Germline V gene lookup returns CDR1 KGHDR and CDR2 SFDVKD.

This chain connects TRBV28 to TRBJ1-4, with 7 bases aligning to TRBD1. CDR3 length: 14 amino acids. In germline, CDR1 is MDHEN, CDR2 SYDVKM. V trimming: 6 bases; J trimming: 3 bases; junction bases outside the gene matches: 4. The DNA of the CDR3 is TGTGCCAGCAGGGACAGGCCTCCTAATGAAAAACTGTTTTTT. It encodes CASRDRPPNEKLFF.

The V gene is TRBV29-1, the J gene TRBJ2-3; 8 positions match TRBD1. CDR1 is SQVTM and CDR2 is ANQGSEA in the germline V gene. V lost 6 bases and J lost 0; bases outside the gene matches: 2. The length of the CDR3 is 13 residues. CDR3 coding DNA: TGCAGCGTACGGGACAGGAGCACAGATACGCAGTATTTT. It specifies CSVRDRSTDTQYF.

The rearrangement joins TRBV27 to TRBJ2-7; TRBD2 aligns across 7 bases. J lost 3 bases, V lost 6 bases, and 8 bases had no gene match. Germline values: CDR1 MNHEY, CDR2 SMNVEV (reference sequence). The CDR3 contains 14 residues. DNA of the CDR3: TGTGCCAGCAGCCGCGGACTAGGAGACTACGAGCAGTACTTC. This sequence encodes CASSRGLGDYEQYF.

The CDR3 loop reads CASSPGTAQGETQYF. The CDR3 nucleotides are TGCGCCAGCAGCCCCGGGACAGCGCAGGGGGAGACCCAGTACTTC. The rearrangement links TRBV5-1 to TRBJ2-5; TRBD1 matches at 7 bases. The CDR3 sequence is 15 residues long. Germline V CDR1 and CDR2: SGHRS, YFSETQ. V dropped 4 bases and J dropped 5; count of bases not matched to a gene: 11.

The chain has TRBV5-1 and TRBJ2-2; D possibly corresponds to TRBD1 (6 bases). The germline CDR1 and CDR2 sequences are SGHRS and YFSETQ. The CDR3 contains 15 residues. Trimming cost V 0 bases and J 5 bases, with 11 bases left between them. The CDR3 region has the DNA TGCGCCAGCAGCTTGGCTGGGGGCGGAACCGGGGAGCTGTTTTTT. This translates into CASSLAGGGTGELFF.

This clone has a single count. The chain couples TRBV7-3 to TRBJ2-5; D is possibly TRBD1 (5 bases). The CDR3 covers 13 residues. Trimming shortened V by 5 bases and J by 2 bases, and 9 bases separated the two germline ends. Germline V lookup: CDR1 SGHTA, CDR2 FQGTGA. CDR3 DNA sequence: TGTGCCAGCAGCCCGACAGTTCAAGAGACCCAGTACTTC. Its translation: CASSPTVQETQYF.